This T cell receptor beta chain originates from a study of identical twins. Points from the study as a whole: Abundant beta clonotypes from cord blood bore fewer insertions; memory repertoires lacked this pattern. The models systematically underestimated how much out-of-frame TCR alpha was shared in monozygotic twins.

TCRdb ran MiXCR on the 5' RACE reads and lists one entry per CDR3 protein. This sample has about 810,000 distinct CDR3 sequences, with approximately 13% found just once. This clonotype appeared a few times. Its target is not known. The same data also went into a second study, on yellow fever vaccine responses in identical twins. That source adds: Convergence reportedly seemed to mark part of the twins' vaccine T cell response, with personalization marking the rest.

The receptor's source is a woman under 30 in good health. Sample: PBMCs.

CDR3 sequence (DNA): TGTGCCAGCAGTTTCGGACTAGTGGGCAGTGAGCAGTTCTTC. Translating gives CASSFGLVGSEQFF. This chain connects TRBV28 to TRBJ2-1, with 7 bases fitting TRBD2. V was clipped by 3 bases and J by 9 bases; unmatched bases: 8. Looked up from germline, CDR1 is MDHEN and CDR2 is SYDVKM. The CDR3 consists of 14 residues.